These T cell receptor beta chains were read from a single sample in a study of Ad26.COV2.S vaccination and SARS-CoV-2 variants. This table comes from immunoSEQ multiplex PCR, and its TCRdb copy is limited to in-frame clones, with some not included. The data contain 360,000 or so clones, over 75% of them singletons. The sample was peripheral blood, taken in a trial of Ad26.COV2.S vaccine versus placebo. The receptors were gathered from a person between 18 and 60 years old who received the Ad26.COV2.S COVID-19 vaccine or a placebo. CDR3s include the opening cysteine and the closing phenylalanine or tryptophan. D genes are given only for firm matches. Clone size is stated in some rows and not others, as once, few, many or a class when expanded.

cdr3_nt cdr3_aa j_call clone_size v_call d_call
TGTGCCAGCAGGAAGCGGGAGCGGGACACCGGGGAGCTGTTTTTT CASRKRERDTGELFF TRBJ2-2 NA TRBV6-5 TRBD2
TGTGCCAGCAGTGACCGTCGGGACAGACACAAACAAGAGACCCAGTACTTC CASSDRRDRHKQETQYF TRBJ2-5 NA TRBV6-4 TRBD1
TGTGCCTGGACCGGGACTAGCGGCTCCTACGAGCAGTACTTC CAWTGTSGSYEQYF TRBJ2-7 NA TRBV30 TRBD2
TGTGCCAGCAGCCTTAGACAGGGCCTTAATGAAAAACTGTTTTTT CASSLRQGLNEKLFF TRBJ1-4 few TRBV5-8 TRBD1
TGTGCCAGCAGGCCTATCCCCGATTATGGCTACACCTTC CASRPIPDYGYTF TRBJ1-2 NA TRBV28 NA
TGTGCCACCAGCATCTCCCCCCGGTACGAGCAGTACTTC CATSISPRYEQYF TRBJ2-7 NA TRBV15 NA
TGTGCCAGCAGCGTAGGGGTTGAAGGGGCGGTAACTTTCTTT CASSVGVEGAVTFF TRBJ1-1 NA TRBV9 NA
TGTGCCAGCAGCTTGGTAGGCCTGGGGACTGAAGCTTTCTTT CASSLVGLGTEAFF TRBJ1-1 NA TRBV5-4 NA
TGTGCCAGCAGCTTGGTGACTAGCGGATCGTACGAGCAGTACTTC CASSLVTSGSYEQYF TRBJ2-7 NA TRBV5-8 TRBD2
TGCAGTGCTAGTGGCAGGGGGCCTAGCAATCAGCCCCAGCATTTT CSASGRGPSNQPQHF TRBJ1-5 NA TRBV20-1 TRBD1
TGTGCCAGCACCTCGAGCGGGAGGACCTACGAGCAGTACTTC CASTSSGRTYEQYF TRBJ2-7 once TRBV7-2 TRBD2
TGTGCCAGCAGTGCGTACAATGAGCAGTTCTTC CASSAYNEQFF TRBJ2-1 NA TRBV28 NA
TGTGCCAGCAGTTTGACTGGCGGGAGGGCCTCCGAGCAGTACTTC CASSLTGGRASEQYF TRBJ2-7 few TRBV28 TRBD2
TGTGCCAGCAGTTTTCGCTCCAGGGAAACGCAGTATTTT CASSFRSRETQYF TRBJ2-3 NA TRBV27 NA
TGTGCCAGCAGCTTATCTGGCGAGCAGTACTTC CASSLSGEQYF TRBJ2-7 NA TRBV11-3 NA
TGTGCCAGCAGCCCGGGGGACAGGGAACTGAACACTGAAGCTTTCTTT CASSPGDRELNTEAFF TRBJ1-1 once TRBV9 TRBD1
TGTGCCAGCAGGGGAGGCGTCGCCGGGGAGCTGTTTTTT CASRGGVAGELFF TRBJ2-2 NA TRBV27 NA